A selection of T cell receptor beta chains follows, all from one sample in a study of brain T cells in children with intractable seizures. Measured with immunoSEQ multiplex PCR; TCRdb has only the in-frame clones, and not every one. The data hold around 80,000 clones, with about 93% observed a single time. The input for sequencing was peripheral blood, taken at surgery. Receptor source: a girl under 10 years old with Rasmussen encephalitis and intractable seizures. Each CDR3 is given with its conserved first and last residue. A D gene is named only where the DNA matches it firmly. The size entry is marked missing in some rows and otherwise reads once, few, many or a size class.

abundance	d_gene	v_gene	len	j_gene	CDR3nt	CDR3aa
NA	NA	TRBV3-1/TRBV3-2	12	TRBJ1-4	TGTGCCAGCAGCCAAGCGGTTGAAAAACTGTTTTTT	CASSQAVEKLFF
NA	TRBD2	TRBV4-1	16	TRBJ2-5	TGCGCCAGCAGCCTAGCGGGGGCGGGTCCCCAAGAGACCCAGTACTTC	CASSLAGAGPQETQYF
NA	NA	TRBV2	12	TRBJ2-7	TGTGCCAGCAGGATGGGGGCGTACGAGCAGTACTTC	CASRMGAYEQYF
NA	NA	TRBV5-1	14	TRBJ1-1	TGCGCCAGCAGCTTGGGGGTCGATGACACTGAAGCTTTCTTT	CASSLGVDDTEAFF
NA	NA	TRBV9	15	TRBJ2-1	TGTGCCAGCAGCAACGAAGGCAGGACCTACAATGAGCAGTTCTTC	CASSNEGRTYNEQFF
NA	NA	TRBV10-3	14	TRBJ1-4	TGTGCCATCAGTGAGGGCAGGAGGCATGAAAAACTGTTTTTT	CAISEGRRHEKLFF
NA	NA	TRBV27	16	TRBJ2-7	TGTGCCAGCAGTCCCATGACAGGACCTAACTCCTACGAGCAGTACTTC	CASSPMTGPNSYEQYF
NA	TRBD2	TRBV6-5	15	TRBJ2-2	TGTGCCAGCAGTTATTTTGCGGGAGCCACCGGGGAGCTGTTTTTT	CASSYFAGATGELFF
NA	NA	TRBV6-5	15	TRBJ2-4	TGTGCCAGCAGTTACGGGGGGGCGGCCAAAAACATTCAGTACTTC	CASSYGGAAKNIQYF
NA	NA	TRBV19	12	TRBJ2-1	TGTGCCAGTAGTCCCCCGGGGGATGAGCAGTTCTTC	CASSPPGDEQFF
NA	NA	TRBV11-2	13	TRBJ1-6	TGTGCCAGCAGCAGACGGGGGGATTCACCCCTCCACTTT	CASSRRGDSPLHF
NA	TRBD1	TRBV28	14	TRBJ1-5	TGTGCCAGCAGTCGGTACAGGGGGAATCAGCCCCAGCATTTT	CASSRYRGNQPQHF
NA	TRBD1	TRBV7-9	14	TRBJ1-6	TGTGCCAGTTGGACAGGGGACTATAATTCACCCCTCCACTTT	CASWTGDYNSPLHF
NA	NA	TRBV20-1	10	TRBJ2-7	TGCAGTGCTAAAAACCAGCGGGAGTACTTC	CSAKNQREYF
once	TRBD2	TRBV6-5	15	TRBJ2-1	TGTGCCAGCAGTTACACTAGCGGGAGGGCCGGTGAGCAGTTCTTC	CASSYTSGRAGEQFF
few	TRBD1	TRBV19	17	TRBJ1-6	TGTGCCAGTAGTGGGGAGCCGACAGGGTTGGATAATTCACCCCTCCACTTT	CASSGEPTGLDNSPLHF
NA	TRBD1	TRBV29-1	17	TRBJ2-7	TGCAGCGCCAGAGTTGGGGGTCCGGGACAGGGGCGGAACGAGCAGTACTTC	CSARVGGPGQGRNEQYF
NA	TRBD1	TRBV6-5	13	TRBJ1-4	TGTGCCAGCAGTTACCAGGGGGAGGAAAAACTGTTTTTT	CASSYQGEEKLFF
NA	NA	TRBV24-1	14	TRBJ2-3	TGTGCCACCAGTGACGGGGGTGGCACAGATACGCAGTATTTT	CATSDGGGTDTQYF
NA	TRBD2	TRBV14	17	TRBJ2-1	TGTGCCAGCAGCCACCCGGGAGGGGGTGGCTCCTACAATGAGCAGTTCTTC	CASSHPGGGGSYNEQFF
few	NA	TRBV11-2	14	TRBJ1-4	TGTGCCAGCAGCTTACCCGCAACTAATGAAAAACTGTTTTTT	CASSLPATNEKLFF
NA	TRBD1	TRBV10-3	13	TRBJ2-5	TGTGCCATCAGTGGGGACAGTCAAGAGACCCAGTACTTC	CAISGDSQETQYF
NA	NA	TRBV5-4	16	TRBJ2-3	TGTGCCAGCCAGGTCCTCCTGGGGGCAGGGGCAGATACGCAGTATTTT	CASQVLLGAGADTQYF
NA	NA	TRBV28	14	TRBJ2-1	TGTGCCAGCAGTTTTAGGACATCGGAGAATGAGCAGTTCTTC	CASSFRTSENEQFF